The present entry profiles one TCR beta chain with its context. These data come from a study of T-cell reconstitution after alpha-beta-depleted transplantation in children. Unique molecular identifiers were incorporated during preparation of the TCRbeta library. TCRdb itself ran the PCR reads through MiXCR, one entry per CDR3 protein. The repertoire includes just under 550,000 distinct CDR3 sequences, about 17% of them detected once, and 3% to 3.5% sits in the top ten. The V segment lost 11 bases and the J segment 6 bases; nucleotides outside the gene matches: 14. The CDR3 has 14 residues. Germline CDR1 reads SEHNR; CDR2 reads FQNEAQ (reference sequence).

The TCR comes from a human donor who donated a stem cell graft to a child with acute lymphoblastic leukemia. Source: PBMCs from the stem cell graft donor, taken from the stem cell graft. The chain has TRBV7-9 and TRBJ2-7; 9 bases agree with TRBD2. The CDR3 sequence is CAARPSSGTFEQYF. The CDR3 DNA reads TGTGCCGCCCGACCATCTAGCGGGACGTTCGAGCAGTACTTC.